This TCR beta chain is drawn from a study of blood T cell repertoires in COVID-19. About the research overall: The samples span acute and convalescent COVID-19 from the United States, Italy and Spain. PBMCs, B-cell-depleted T cells, or T cells provided the cDNA or gDNA that made up the material.

Original methodology: Reference gene primers were amplified, and this amplification served to estimate nucleated cell counts. The data were produced by immunoSEQ multiplex PCR, yet TCRdb's version contains in-frame clones alone and is incomplete. That table is the source of V, J and clone size, and D and trimming were worked out from the DNA. Here the sample spans some 180,000 clones, 75% to 85% being singletons. Deletions cut 3 bases from V and 3 bases from J, with 17 bases between. CDR1 and CDR2 from the germline V gene are LNHDA and SQIVND (reference sequence). The CDR3 sequence is 16 residues long.

Source material: peripheral blood. The clonotype originates from a man between 60 and 70 years old with acute or convalescent COVID-19. The chain recombines TRBV19 with TRBJ1-1, with D possibly being TRBD1 (6 bases). This CDR3 reads CASSMAGARVDTEAFF. The DNA for the CDR3 is TGTGCCAGTAGTATGGCAGGGGCGAGGGTGGACACTGAAGCTTTCTTT.